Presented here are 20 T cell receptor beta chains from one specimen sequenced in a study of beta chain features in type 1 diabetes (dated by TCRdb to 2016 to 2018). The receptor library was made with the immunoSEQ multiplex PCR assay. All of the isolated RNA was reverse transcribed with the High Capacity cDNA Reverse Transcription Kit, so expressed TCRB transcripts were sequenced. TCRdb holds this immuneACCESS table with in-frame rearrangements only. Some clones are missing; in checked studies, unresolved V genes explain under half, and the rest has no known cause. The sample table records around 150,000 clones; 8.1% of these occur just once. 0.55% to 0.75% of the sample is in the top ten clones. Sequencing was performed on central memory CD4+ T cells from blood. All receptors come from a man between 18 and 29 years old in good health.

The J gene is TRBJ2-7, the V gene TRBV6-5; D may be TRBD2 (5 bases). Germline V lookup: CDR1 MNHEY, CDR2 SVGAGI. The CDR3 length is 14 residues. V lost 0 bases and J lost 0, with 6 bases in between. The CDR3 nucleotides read TGTGCCAGCAGTTACTCGAGGGACTCCTACGAGCAGTACTTC. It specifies CASSYSRDSYEQYF.

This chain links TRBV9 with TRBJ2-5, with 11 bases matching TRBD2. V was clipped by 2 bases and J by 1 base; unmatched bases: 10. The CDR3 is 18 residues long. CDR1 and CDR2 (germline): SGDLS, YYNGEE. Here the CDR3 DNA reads TGTGCCAGCAGCGTTCCAACCACCGGGACTAGCGGCCAAGAGACCCAGTACTTC. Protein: CASSVPTTGTSGQETQYF. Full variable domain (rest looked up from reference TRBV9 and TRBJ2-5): DSGVTQTPKHLITATGQRVTLRCSPRSGDLSVYWYQQSLDQGLQFLIQYYNGEERAKGNILERFSAQQFPDLHSELNLSSLELGDSALYFCASSVPTTGTSGQETQYFGPGTRLLVL.

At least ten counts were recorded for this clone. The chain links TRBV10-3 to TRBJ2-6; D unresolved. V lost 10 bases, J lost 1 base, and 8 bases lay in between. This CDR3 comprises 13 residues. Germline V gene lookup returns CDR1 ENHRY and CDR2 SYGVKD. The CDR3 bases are TGTGCCAGCACAGCATCTGGGGCCAACGTCCTGACTTTC. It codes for CASTASGANVLTF.

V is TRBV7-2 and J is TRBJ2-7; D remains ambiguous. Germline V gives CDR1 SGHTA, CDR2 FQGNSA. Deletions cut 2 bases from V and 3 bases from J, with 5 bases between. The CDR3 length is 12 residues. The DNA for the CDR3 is TGTGCCAGCAGCTTACAGAACTACGAGCAGTACTTC. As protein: CASSLQNYEQYF. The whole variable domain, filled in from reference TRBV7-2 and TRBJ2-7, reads GAGVSQSPSNKVTEKGKDVELRCDPISGHTALYWYRQSLGQGLEFLIYFQGNSAPDKSGLPSDRFSAERTGGSVSTLTIQRTQQEDSAVYLCASSLQNYEQYFGPGTRLTVT.

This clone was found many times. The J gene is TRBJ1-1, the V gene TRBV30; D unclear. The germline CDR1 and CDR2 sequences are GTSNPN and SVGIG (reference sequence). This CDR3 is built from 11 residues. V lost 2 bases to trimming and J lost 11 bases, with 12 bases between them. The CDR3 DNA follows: TGTGCCTGGAGTCGGAGGTTGTATGCTTTCTTT. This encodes CAWSRRLYAFF.

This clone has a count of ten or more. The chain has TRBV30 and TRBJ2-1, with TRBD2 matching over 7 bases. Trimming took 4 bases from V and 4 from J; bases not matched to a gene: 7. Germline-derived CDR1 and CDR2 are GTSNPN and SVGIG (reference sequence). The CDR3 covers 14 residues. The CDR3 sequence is CAWTPRTSYNEQFF. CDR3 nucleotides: TGTGCCTGGACCCCCAGGACTAGTTACAATGAGCAGTTCTTC.

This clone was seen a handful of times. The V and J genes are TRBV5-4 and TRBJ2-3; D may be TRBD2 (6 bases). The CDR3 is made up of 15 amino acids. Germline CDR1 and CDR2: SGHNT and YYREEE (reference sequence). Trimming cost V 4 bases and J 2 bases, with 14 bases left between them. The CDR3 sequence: CASSPGAGNTDTQYF. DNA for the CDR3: TGTGCCAGCAGCCCGGGAGCAGGGAACACAGATACGCAGTATTTT.

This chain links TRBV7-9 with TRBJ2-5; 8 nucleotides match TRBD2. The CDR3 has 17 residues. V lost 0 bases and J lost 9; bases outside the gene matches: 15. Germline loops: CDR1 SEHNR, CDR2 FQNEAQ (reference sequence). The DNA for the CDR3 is TGTGCCAGCAGCTTAGCGCGTCGGGGACTAGTGTCGGCGTCCCAGTACTTC. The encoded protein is CASSLARRGLVSASQYF.

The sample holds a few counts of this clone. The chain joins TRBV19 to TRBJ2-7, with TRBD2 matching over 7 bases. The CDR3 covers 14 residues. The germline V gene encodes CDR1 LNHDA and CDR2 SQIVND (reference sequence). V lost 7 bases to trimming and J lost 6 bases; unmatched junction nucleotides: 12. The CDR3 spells CASNPAWSGGEQYF. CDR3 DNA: TGTGCCAGTAATCCAGCGTGGTCGGGGGGCGAGCAGTACTTC.

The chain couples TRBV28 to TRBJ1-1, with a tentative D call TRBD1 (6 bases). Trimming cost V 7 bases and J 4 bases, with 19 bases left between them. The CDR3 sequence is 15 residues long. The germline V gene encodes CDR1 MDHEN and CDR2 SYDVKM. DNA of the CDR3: TGTGCCAGCACCATCGGGGGGGCCGGGGGCACTGAAGCTTTCTTT. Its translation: CASTIGGAGGTEAFF. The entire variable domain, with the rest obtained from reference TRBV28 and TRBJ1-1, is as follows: DVKVTQSSRYLVKRTGEKVFLECVQDMDHENMFWYRQDPGLGLRLIYFSYDVKMKEKGDIPEGYSVSREKKERFSLILESASTNQTSMYLCASTIGGAGGTEAFFGQGTRLTVV.

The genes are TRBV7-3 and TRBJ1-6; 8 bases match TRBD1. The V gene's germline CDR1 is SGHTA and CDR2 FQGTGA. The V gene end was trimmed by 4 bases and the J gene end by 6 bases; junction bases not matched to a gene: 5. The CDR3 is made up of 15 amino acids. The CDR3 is CASSSGQGGNSPLHF. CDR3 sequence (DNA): TGTGCCAGCAGCTCAGGACAGGGTGGTAATTCACCCCTCCACTTT.

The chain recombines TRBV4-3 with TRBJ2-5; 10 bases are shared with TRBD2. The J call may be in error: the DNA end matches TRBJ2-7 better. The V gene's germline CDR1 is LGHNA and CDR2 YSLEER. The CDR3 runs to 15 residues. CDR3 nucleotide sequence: TGCGCCAGCAGCCAAGACCTAGCGGGAGTCTACGAGCAGTACTTC. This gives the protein CASSQDLAGVYEQYF.

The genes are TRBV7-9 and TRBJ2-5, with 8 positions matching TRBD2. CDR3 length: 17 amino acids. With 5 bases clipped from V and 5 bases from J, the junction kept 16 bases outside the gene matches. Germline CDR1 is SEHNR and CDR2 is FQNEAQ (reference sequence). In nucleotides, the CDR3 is TGTGCCAGCAGCCAACCTAGGGGCGGGAGGAGCCTGGAGACCCAGTACTTC. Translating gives CASSQPRGGRSLETQYF. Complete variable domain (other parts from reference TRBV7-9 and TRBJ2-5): DTGVSQNPRHKITKRGQNVTFRCDPISEHNRLYWYRQTLGQGPEFLTYFQNEAQLEKSRLLSDRFSAERPKGSFSTLEIQRTEQGDSAMYLCASSQPRGGRSLETQYFGPGTRLLVL.

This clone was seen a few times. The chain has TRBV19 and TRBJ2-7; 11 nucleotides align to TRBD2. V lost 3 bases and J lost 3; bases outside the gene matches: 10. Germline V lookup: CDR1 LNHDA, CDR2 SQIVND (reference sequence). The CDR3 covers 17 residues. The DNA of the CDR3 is TGTGCCAGTAGTATTGGCGCGGGGACTAGCGGACGCTACGAGCAGTACTTC. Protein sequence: CASSIGAGTSGRYEQYF.

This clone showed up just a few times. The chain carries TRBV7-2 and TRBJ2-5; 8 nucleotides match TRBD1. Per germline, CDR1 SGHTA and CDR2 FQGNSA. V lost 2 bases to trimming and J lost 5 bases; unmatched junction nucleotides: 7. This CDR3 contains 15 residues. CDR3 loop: CASSLSGQGYETQYF. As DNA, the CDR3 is TGTGCCAGCAGCTTATCCGGACAGGGATACGAGACCCAGTACTTC.

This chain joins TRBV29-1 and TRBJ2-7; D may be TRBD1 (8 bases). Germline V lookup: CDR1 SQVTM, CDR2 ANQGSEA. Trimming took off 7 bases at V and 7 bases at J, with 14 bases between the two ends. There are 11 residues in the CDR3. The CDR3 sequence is CSGNRGGEQYF. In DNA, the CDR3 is TGCAGCGGCAACAGGGGGGGGGAGCAGTACTTC.

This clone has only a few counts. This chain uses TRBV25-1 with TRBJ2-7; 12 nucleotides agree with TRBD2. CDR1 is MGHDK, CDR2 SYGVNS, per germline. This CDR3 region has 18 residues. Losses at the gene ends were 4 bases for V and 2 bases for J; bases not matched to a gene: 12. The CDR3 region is CASSGTSGKTRTTYEQYF. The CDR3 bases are TGTGCCAGCAGTGGGACTAGCGGGAAGACCCGAACGACCTACGAGCAGTACTTC.

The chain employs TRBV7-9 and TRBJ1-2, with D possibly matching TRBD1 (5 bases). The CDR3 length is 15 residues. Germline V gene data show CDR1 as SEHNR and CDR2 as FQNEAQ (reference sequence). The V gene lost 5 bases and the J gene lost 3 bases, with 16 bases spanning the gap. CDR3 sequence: CASSQAGGLDYGYTF. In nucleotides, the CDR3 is TGTGCCAGCAGCCAAGCGGGGGGTTTGGACTATGGCTACACCTTC.

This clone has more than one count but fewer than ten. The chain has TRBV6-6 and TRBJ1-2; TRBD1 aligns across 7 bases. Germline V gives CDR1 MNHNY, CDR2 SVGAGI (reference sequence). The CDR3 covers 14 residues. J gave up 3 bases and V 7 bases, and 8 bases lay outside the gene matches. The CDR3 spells CASIGQGVDYGYTF. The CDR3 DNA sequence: TGTGCCAGCATTGGCCAGGGGGTGGACTATGGCTACACCTTC.

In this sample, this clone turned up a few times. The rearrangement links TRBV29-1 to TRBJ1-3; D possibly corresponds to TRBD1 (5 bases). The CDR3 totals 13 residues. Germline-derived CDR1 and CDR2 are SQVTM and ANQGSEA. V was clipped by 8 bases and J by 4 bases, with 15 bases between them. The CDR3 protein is CSYVVGGGNTIYF. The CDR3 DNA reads TGCAGCTATGTCGTGGGGGGAGGAAACACCATATATTTT.